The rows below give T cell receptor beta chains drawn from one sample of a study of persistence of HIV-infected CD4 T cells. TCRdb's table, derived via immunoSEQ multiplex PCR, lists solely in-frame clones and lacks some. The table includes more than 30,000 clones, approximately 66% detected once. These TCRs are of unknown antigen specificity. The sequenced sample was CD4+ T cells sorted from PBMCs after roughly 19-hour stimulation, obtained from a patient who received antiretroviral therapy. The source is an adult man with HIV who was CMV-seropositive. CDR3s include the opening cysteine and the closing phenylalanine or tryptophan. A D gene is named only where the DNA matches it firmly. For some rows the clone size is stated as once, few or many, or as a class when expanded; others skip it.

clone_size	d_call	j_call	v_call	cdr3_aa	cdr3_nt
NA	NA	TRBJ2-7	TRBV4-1	CASSQGTFYEQYF	TGCGCCAGCAGCCAAGGGACATTCTACGAGCAGTACTTC
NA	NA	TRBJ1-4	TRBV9	CASSAGSTNEKLFF	TGTGCCAGCAGCGCCGGATCAACTAATGAAAAACTGTTTTTT
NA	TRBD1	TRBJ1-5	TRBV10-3	CAISPGQGNEPQHF	TGTGCCATCAGCCCGGGACAGGGGAATGAGCCCCAGCATTTT
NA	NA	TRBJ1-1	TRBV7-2	CASSLAWGQVAFF	TGTGCCAGCAGCTTAGCGTGGGGGCAGGTAGCTTTCTTT
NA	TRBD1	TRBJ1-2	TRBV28	CASSSPGQTNYGYTF	TGTGCCAGCAGTTCGCCGGGACAGACTAACTATGGCTACACCTTC
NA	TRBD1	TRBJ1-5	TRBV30	CAWSVGTGYQPQHF	TGTGCCTGGAGTGTAGGGACAGGGTATCAGCCCCAGCATTTT
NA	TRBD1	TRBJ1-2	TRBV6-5	CASKGATNYGYTF	TGTGCCAGCAAGGGGGCGACTAACTATGGCTACACCTTC
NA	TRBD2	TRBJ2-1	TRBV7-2	CASSLLAGGLNEQFF	TGTGCCAGCAGCTTATTAGCGGGGGGCCTCAATGAGCAGTTCTTC
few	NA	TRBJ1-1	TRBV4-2	CASSQRGTNTEAFF	TGTGCCAGCAGCCAAAGAGGCACGAACACTGAAGCTTTCTTT
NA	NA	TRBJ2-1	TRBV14	CASSPVRGFSYNEQFF	TGTGCCAGCAGCCCCGTAAGGGGCTTCTCCTACAATGAGCAGTTCTTC
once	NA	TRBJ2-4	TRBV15	CATSREGAASKNIQYF	TGTGCCACCAGCAGAGAAGGGGCAGCCTCCAAAAACATTCAGTACTTC
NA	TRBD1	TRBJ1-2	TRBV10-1	CASSEDRGRGYTF	TGCGCCAGCAGCGAGGACAGGGGACGTGGCTACACCTTC
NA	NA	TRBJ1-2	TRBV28	CASSLNRYGYTF	TGTGCCAGCAGTTTAAACCGGTATGGCTACACCTTC
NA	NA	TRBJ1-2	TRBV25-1	CASSELYYGYTF	TGTGCCAGCAGTGAGTTGTACTATGGCTACACCTTC
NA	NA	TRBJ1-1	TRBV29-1	CSVAPEGSLNTEAFF	TGCAGCGTTGCCCCAGAGGGCTCCCTGAACACTGAAGCTTTCTTT
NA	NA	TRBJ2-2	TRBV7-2	CASSLVRNTGELFF	TGTGCCAGCAGCTTAGTGCGGAACACCGGGGAGCTGTTTTTT
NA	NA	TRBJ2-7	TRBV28	CASSSTVLSSYEQYF	TGTGCCAGCAGTTCGACAGTTCTGAGCTCCTACGAGCAGTACTTC
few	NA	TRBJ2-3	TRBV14	CASSRFGGTDTQYF	TGTGCCAGCAGCCGCTTCGGGGGCACAGATACGCAGTATTTT
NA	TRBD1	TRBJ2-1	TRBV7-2	CASSFWDRGKYNEQFF	TGTGCCAGCAGCTTCTGGGACAGGGGGAAGTACAATGAGCAGTTCTTC